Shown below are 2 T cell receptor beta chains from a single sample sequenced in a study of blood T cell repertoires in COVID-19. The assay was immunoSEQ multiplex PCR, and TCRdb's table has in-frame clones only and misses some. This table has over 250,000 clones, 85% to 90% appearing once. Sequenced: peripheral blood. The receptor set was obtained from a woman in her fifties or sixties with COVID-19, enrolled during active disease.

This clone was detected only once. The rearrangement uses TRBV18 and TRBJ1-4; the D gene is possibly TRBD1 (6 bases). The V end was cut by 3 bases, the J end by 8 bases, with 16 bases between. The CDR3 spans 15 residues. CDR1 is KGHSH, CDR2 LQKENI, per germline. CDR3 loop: CASSPLGAGGEKLFF. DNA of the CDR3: TGTGCCAGCTCACCGCTGGGGGCCGGCGGCGAAAAACTGTTTTTT.

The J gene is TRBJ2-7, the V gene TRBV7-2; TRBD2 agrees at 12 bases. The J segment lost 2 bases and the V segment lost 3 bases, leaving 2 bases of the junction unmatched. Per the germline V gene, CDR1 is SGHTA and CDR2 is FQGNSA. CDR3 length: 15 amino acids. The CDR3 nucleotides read TGTGCCAGCAGCTTGACTAGCGGGAGTACCTACGAGCAGTACTTC. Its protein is CASSLTSGSTYEQYF.